The clone carrying this TCR beta chain was seen only once. Its antigen remains unidentified. Attachment of unique molecular identifiers was made to individual cDNA molecules. TCRdb fed the 5' RACE reads into MiXCR, producing one record per CDR3 protein. The table records approximately 64,000 distinct CDR3 sequences, just over 20% of them present only once. This sample is drawn from a study of early T cells in non-severe SARS-CoV-2 infection. Study results and caveats: CD4 and private specificities were missed by VDJdb matching, which favored anti-spike CD8 responses.

The CDR3 has 13 amino acids. The V gene's germline CDR1 is SGDLS and CDR2 YYNGEE. V dropped 6 bases and J dropped 6 bases, with 16 bases sitting between them. The sequence was obtained from an adult who was a healthcare worker with PCR-confirmed SARS-CoV-2 infection or an uninfected control (not recorded which). This chain links TRBV9 with TRBJ2-7, with D possibly matching TRBD1 (6 bases). The sequences come from whole blood, collected at baseline. The CDR3 sequence is CASIEEGDPEQYF. The CDR3 nucleotides are TGTGCCAGCATCGAAGAGGGGGACCCCGAGCAGTACTTC.